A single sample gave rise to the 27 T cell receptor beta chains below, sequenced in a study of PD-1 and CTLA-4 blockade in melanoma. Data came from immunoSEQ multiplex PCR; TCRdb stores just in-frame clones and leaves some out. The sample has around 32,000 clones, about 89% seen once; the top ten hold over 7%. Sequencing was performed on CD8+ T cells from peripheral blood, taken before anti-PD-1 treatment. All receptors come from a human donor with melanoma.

The CDR3 region has the DNA TGTGCCAGCAGCGTAGAGGGACTAGGCCAGAATGAGCAGTTCTTC. This encodes CASSVEGLGQNEQFF. The chain is built from TRBV9 and TRBJ2-1, with 8 bases lining up with TRBD2. This CDR3 spans 15 amino acids. The trim removed 0 bases at V and 7 bases at J, leaving 6 bases unmatched. Germline V gene lookup returns CDR1 SGDLS and CDR2 YYNGEE.

The CDR3 region is CAWWPTSGVGELFF. CDR3 coding DNA: TGTGCCTGGTGGCCCACTAGCGGGGTTGGGGAGCTGTTTTTT. This chain uses TRBV30 with TRBJ2-2; TRBD2 matches 10 bases. V lost 5 bases to trimming and J lost 8 bases; unmatched junction nucleotides: 8. Germline CDR1 GTSNPN, CDR2 SVGIG (reference sequence). CDR3 size: 14 residues.

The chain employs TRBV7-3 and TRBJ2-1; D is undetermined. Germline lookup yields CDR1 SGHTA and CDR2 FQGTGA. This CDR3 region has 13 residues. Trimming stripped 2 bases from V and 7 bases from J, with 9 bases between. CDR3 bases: TGTGCCAGCAGCTTAGAGCCGTGGAATGAGCAGTTCTTC. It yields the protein CASSLEPWNEQFF.

DNA of the CDR3: TGTGCCAGCAGTTACGAAGGGGACAGTTCTTCACCCCTCCACTTT. It translates to CASSYEGDSSSPLHF. The chain recombines TRBV6-5 with TRBJ1-6; 7 bases agree with TRBD1. Losses at the gene ends were 2 bases for V and 9 bases for J; bases not matched to a gene: 7. Germline values: CDR1 MNHEY, CDR2 SVGAGI. The CDR3 loop spans 15 amino acids.

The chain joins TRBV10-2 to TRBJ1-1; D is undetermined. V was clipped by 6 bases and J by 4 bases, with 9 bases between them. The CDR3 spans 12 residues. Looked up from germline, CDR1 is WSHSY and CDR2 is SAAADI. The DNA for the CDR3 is TGCGCCAGCAGCTGGGAAATCACTGAAGCTTTCTTT. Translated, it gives CASSWEITEAFF.

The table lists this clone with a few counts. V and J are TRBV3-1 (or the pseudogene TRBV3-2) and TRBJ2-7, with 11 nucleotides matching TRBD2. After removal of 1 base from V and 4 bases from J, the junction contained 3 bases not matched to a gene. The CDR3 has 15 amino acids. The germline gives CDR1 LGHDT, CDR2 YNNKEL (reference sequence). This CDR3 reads CASSQGTSGWYEQYF. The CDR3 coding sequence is TGTGCCAGCAGCCAAGGGACTAGCGGGTGGTACGAGCAGTACTTC.

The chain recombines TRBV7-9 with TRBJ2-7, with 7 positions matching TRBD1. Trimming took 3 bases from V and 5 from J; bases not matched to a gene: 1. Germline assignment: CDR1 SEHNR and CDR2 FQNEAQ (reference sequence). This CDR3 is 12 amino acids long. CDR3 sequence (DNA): TGTGCCAGCAGCTTCCAGGGGGACGAGCAGTACTTC. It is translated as CASSFQGDEQYF.

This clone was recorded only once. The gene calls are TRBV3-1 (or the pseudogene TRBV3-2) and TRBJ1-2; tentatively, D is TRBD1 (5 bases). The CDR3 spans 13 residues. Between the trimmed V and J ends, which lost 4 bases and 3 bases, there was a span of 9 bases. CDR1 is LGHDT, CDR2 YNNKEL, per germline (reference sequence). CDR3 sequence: CASSPVGHYGYTF. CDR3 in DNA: TGTGCCAGCAGCCCAGTGGGGCACTATGGCTACACCTTC.

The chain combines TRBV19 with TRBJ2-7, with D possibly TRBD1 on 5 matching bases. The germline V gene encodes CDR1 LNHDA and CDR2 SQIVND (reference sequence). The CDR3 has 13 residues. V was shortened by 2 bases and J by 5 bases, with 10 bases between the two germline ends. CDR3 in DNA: TGTGCCAGTAGTATAACCTGGGGCCACGAGCAGTACTTC. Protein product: CASSITWGHEQYF.

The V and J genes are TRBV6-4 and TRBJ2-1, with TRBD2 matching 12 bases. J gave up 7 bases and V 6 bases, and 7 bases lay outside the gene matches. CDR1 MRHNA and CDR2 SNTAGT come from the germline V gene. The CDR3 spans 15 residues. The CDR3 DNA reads TGTGCCAGCAGCCAGACTAGCGGGAGTAGTAATGAGCAGTTCTTC. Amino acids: CASSQTSGSSNEQFF.

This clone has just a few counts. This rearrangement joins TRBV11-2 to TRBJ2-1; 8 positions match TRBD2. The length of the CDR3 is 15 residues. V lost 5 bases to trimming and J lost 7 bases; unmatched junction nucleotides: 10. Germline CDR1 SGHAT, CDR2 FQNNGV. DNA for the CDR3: TGTGCCAGCAGCCTGGGACTAGGGACGGAAAATGAGCAGTTCTTC. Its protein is CASSLGLGTENEQFF. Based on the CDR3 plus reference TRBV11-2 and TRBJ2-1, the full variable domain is EAGVAQSPRYKIIEKRQSVAFWCNPISGHATLYWYQQILGQGPKLLIQFQNNGVVDDSQLPKDRFSAERLKGVDSTLKIQPAKLEDSAVYLCASSLGLGTENEQFFGPGTRLTVL.

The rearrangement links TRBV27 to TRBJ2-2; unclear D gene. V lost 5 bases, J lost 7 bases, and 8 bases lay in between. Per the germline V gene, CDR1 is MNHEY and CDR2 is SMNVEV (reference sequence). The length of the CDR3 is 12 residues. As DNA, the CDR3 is TGTGCCAGCAGTCCGCTCGGCGGGGAGCTGTTTTTT. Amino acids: CASSPLGGELFF.

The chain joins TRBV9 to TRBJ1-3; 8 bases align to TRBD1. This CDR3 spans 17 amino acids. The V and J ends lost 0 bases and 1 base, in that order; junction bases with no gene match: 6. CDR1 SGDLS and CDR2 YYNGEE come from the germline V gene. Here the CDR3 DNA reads TGTGCCAGCAGCGTAGGGGGGACAGGCAGGTCTGGAAACACCATATATTTT. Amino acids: CASSVGGTGRSGNTIYF.

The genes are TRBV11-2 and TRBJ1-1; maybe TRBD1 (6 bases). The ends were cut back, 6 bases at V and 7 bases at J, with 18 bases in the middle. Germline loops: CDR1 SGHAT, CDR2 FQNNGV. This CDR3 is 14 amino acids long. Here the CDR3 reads CASSLGGGGYEAFF. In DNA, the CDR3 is TGTGCCAGCAGTCTCGGGGGCGGGGGCTATGAAGCTTTCTTT.

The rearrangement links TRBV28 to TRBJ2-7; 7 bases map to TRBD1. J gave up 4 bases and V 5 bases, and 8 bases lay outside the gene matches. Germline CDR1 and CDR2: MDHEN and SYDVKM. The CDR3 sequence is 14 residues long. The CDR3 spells CASSPRQGKYEQYF. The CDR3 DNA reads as TGTGCCAGCAGTCCAAGACAGGGAAAATACGAGCAGTACTTC.

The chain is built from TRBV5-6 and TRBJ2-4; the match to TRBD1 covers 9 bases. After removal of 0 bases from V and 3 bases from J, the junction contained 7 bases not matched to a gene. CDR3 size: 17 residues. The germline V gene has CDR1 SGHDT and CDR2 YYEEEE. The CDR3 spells CASSLGQGGRLKNIQYF. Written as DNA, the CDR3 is TGTGCCAGCAGCTTGGGACAGGGGGGCAGACTCAAAAACATTCAGTACTTC.

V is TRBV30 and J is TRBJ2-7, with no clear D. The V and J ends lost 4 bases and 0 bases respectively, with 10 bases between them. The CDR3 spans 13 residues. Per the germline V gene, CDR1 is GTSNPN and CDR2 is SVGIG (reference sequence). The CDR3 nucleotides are TGTGCCTGGACAGGATTTAACTCCTACGAGCAGTACTTC. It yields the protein CAWTGFNSYEQYF.

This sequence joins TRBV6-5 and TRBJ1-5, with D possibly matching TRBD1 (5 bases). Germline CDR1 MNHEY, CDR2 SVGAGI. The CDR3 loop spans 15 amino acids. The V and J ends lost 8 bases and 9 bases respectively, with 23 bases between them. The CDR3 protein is CASARASGERVPQHF. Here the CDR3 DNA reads TGTGCCAGCGCCCGGGCCTCGGGGGAGAGGGTGCCCCAGCATTTT.

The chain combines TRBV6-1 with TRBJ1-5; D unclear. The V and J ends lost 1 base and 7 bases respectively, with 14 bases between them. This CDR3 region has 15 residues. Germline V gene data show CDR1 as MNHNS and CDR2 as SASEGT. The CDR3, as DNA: TGTGCCAGCAGTGAAGGCGGGCCGGTAGGCCAGCCCCAGCATTTT. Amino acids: CASSEGGPVGQPQHF.

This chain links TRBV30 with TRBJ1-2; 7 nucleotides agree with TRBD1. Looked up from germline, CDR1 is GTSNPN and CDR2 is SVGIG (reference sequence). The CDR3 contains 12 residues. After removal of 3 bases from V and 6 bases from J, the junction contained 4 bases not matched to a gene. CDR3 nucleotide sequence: TGTGCCTGGAGGGGGACAGCCGATGGCTACACCTTC. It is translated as CAWRGTADGYTF.

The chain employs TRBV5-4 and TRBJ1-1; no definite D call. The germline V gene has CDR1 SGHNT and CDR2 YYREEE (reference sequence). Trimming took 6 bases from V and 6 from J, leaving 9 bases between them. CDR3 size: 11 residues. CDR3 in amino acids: CASNNAAEAFF. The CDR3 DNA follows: TGTGCCAGCAATAACGCGGCTGAAGCTTTCTTT.

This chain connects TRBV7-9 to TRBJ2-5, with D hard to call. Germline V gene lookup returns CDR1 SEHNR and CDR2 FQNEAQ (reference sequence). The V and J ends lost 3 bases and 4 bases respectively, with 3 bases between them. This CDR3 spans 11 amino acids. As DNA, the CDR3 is TGTGCCAGCAGCTTCGCAGAGACCCAGTACTTC. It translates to CASSFAETQYF.

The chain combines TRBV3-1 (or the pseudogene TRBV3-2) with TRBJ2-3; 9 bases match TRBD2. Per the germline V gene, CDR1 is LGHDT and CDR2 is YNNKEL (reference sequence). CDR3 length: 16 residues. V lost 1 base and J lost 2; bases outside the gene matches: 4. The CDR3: CASSQVIAGVTDTQYF. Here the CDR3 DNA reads TGTGCCAGCAGCCAAGTTATAGCGGGAGTCACAGATACGCAGTATTTT.

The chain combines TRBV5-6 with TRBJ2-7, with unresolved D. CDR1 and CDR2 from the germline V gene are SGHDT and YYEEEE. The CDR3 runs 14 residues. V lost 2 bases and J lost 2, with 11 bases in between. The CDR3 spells CASSFVVKAYEQYF. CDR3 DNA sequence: TGTGCCAGCAGCTTTGTGGTCAAGGCCTACGAGCAGTACTTC.

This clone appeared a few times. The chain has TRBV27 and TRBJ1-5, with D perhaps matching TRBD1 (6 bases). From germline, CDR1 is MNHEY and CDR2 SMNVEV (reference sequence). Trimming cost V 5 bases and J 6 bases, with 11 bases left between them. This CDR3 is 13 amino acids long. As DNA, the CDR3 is TGTGCCAGCAGTACCAGGGGCCTTCAGCCCCAGCATTTT. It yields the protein CASSTRGLQPQHF.

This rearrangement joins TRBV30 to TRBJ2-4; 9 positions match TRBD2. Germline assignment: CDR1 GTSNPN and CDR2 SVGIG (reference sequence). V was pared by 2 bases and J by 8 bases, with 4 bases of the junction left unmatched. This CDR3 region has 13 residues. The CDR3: CAWSRGGGDIQYF. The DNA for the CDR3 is TGTGCCTGGAGTCGAGGCGGGGGGGACATTCAGTACTTC.

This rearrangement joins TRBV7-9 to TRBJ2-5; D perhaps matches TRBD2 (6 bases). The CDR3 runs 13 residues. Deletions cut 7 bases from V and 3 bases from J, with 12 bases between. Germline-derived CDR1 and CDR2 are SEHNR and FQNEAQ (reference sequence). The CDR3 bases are TGTGCCAGCACCTTGGGACTGGAAGAGACCCAGTACTTC. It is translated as CASTLGLEETQYF.